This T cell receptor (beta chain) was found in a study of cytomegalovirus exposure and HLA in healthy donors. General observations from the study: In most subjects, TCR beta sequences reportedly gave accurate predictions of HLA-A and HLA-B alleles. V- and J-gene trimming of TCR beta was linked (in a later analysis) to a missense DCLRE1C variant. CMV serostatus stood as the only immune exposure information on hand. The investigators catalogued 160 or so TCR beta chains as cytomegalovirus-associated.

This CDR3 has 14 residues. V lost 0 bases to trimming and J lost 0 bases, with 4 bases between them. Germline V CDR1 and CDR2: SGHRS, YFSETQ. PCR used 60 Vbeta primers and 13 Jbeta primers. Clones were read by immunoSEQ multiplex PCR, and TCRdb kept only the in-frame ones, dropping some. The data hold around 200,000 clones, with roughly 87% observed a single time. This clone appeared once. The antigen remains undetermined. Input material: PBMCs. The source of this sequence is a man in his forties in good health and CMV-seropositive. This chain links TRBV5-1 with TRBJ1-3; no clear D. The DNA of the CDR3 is TGCGCCAGCAGCTTGGGCGTCTCTGGAAACACCATATATTTT. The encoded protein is CASSLGVSGNTIYF.